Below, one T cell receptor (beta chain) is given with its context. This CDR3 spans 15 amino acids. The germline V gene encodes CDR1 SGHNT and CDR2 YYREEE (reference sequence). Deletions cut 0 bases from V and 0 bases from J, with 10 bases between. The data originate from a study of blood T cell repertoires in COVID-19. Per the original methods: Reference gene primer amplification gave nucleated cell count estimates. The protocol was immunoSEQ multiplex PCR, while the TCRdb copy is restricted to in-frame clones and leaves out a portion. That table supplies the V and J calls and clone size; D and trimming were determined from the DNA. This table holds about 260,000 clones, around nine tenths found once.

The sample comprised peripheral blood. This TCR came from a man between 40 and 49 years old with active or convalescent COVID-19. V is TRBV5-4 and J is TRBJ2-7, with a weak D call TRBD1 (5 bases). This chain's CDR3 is CASSLGDRSSYEQYF. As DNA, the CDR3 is TGTGCCAGCAGCTTGGGAGACAGATCCTCCTACGAGCAGTACTTC.